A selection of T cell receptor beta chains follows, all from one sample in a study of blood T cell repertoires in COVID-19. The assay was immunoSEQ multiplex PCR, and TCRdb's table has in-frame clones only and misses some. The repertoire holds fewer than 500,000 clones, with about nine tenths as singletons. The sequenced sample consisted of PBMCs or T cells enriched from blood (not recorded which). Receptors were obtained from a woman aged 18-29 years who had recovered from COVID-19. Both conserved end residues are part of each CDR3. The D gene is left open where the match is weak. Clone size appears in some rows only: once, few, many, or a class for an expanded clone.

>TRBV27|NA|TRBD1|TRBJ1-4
TGTGCCAGCAGTGACAGGGTATTCCGTGAAAAACTGTTTTTT
CASSDRVFREKLFF
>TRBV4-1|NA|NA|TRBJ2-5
TGCGCCAGCAGCCAAGTCCGCGTGGAGACCCAGTACTTC
CASSQVRVETQYF
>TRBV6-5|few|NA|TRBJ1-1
TGTGCCAGCAGTTACAGAGCTGAAGCTTTCTTT
CASSYRAEAFF
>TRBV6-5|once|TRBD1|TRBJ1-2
TGTGCCAGCGGATCGACAGGGGCGGGCTACACCTTC
CASGSTGAGYTF
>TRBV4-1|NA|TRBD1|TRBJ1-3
TGCGCCAGCAGCCAGTCGGGACAGCTCCGGGGAGGAAACACCATATATTTT
CASSQSGQLRGGNTIYF
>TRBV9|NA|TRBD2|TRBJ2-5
TGTGCCAGCAGCGCGTTTTCTAGCGGAGTCCAAGAGACCCAGTACTTC
CASSAFSSGVQETQYF
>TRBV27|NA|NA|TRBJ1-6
TGTGCCAGTATTCAATCCGGTGGCGGTAATTCACCCCTCCACTTT
CASIQSGGGNSPLHF
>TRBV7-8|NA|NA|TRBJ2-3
TGTGCCAGCAGCTTACGGCTAGCGCCTGATACGCAGTATTTT
CASSLRLAPDTQYF
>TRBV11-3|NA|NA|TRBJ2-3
TGTGCCAGCAGCTTAGATGGGCAGTCTGGAGATACGCAGTATTTT
CASSLDGQSGDTQYF
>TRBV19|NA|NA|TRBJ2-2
TGTGCCAGTAGTATAGATCCCTCGGGTCTTGAGACCGGGGAGCTGTTTTTT
CASSIDPSGLETGELFF
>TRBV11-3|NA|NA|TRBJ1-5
TGTGCCAGCGGACCGGGACTAAAAAGCAATCAGCCCCAGCATTTT
CASGPGLKSNQPQHF
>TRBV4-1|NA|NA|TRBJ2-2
TGCGCCAGCAGCCAATCGAGGGGGATCCCCACCGGGGAGCTGTTTTTT
CASSQSRGIPTGELFF
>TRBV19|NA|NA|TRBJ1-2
TGTGCCAGTAACATTGGGGGCGGCTACACCTTC
CASNIGGGYTF
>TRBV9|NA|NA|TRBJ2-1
TGTGCCAGCAGCGTAGGGGCTATTAACAATGAGCAGTTCTTC
CASSVGAINNEQFF
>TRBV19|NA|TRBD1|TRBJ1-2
TGTGCCAGTAGCCTAGCCGGAGACAGGGGTGGCTACACCTTC
CASSLAGDRGGYTF
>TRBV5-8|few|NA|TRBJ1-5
TGTGCCAGCACCGATCGGGTAGCAGCCCAGCATTTT
CASTDRVAAQHF
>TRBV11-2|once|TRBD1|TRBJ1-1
TGTGCCAGCAGGTGGGGGGACAGATTTGAAGCTTTCTTT
CASRWGDRFEAFF
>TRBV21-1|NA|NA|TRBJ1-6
TGTGCCAGCAGCCTCCCGTCGCGGACAATCAATTCACCCCTCCACTTT
CASSLPSRTINSPLHF
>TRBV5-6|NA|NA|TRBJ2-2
TGTGCCAGCAGCTTTCAGTCTCCCGGGGAGCTGTTTTTT
CASSFQSPGELFF